This section outlines one T cell receptor (beta chain) sequence together with its context. Its matching antigen is unknown. This entry comes from a study of blood T cells in healthy people across ages. Study-wide results and caveats: CMV status of donors was not determined, possibly confounding expanded clonotype changes. PBMCs were not sorted, which prevented a conclusive comparison of naive versus antigen-experienced cells.

Then a second PCR, running about 6 to 11 cycles, was carried out with a sample-barcoded 5' primer and a J-beta primer mix. The template-switch adaptor was a 5' adaptor with 12 random nucleotides. It tagged each cDNA molecule. TCRdb re-called the 5' RACE reads with MiXCR, one entry per CDR3 protein. The table records some 1.1 million distinct CDR3 sequences, 35% to 40% of them present only once. Germline CDR1 reads SQVTM; CDR2 reads ANQGSEA. This CDR3 contains 14 residues. Trimming removed 3 bases from V and 0 bases from J, with 11 bases in between. The rearrangement links TRBV29-1 to TRBJ1-2, with D perhaps matching TRBD1 (5 bases). The sequenced sample consisted of blood. This sequence was found in a young man in good health. The CDR3, as DNA: TGCAGCGTTGAGGGGGGACCAACTAACTATGGCTACACCTTC. Its translation: CSVEGGPTNYGYTF.